This T cell receptor beta chain was sequenced in a study of CD8+ T cells in alopecia areata (dated by TCRdb to 2017 to 2018). As for the study more broadly: Treated patients were enrolled in an open-label pilot trial of oral tofacitinib, 5 to 10 mg twice daily, for moderate-to-severe alopecia areata. Patients received tofacitinib for 6 to 18 months and were then followed off drug for 6 months to check for delayed response and recurrence. The SALT score, which quantifies the percentage of affected scalp surface area, was used to measure disease severity in treated patients. To study T cell clonal expansion in alopecia areata, the researchers applied high-throughput TCRbeta sequencing to both the C3H/HeJ mouse model and human patients. Scalp tissue and sorted CD4+ and CD8+ peripheral blood T cells from patchy and totalis/universalis alopecia areata patients and from healthy controls were covered by human TCRbeta sequencing. Patients on tofacitinib were biopsied at baseline and after 4 and 24 weeks of treatment, and several of the patients also had a later scalp biopsy. Scalp clonality was compared among normal scalp (n=4), patchy alopecia areata scalp (n=8), and alopecia totalis/universalis scalp (n=8). The RNA source kit depended on sample type: the PAXgene miRNA kit for fixed scalp, the miRNeasy kit for PBMCs, and the RNeasy kit for mouse skin. Amplification of TCRbeta CDR3 regions was done by immunoSEQ multiplex PCR using 35 Vbeta forward primers and 13 Jbeta reverse primers.

The treatment or condition tag for this specimen amounts to: oral pan-JAK inhibitor, 5-10 mg twice daily. Lesional scalp punch biopsies and peripheral blood were collected from alopecia areata patients. After PBMCs were isolated by density centrifugation and stained for CD3, CD4 and CD8, a FACSAria was used to sort CD4+ and CD8+ T cells. This clone was observed a handful of times. Its specific antigen is unknown. No much larger clone exists at a distance of one base, and base qualities are not known. Overall results and qualifications from the work: Scalp clonality and the number of expanded CD8+ clones among the top 100 scalp clones were significantly decreased by tofacitinib. TCR sequences shared between patients were less clear than in mice, possibly partly because of HLA diversity in the patient population. Compared with normal scalp, lesional scalp, particularly in alopecia totalis/universalis, had higher clonality and more expanded CD8+ clones, which suggests antigenic drive. Unlike mouse skin, which is dominated by gammadelta T cells, normal human skin has resident alphabeta T cells that are also sequenced, and this complicates analysis of the scalp TCR repertoire. Because the treated cohort was small and had just a single nonresponder, larger studies are needed to establish links between baseline CD8+ expansion and response. Many expanded lesional clones persisted in scalp and blood during tofacitinib treatment, which may partly explain relapse after stopping treatment.

The library came from the immunoSEQ multiplex PCR assay. To provide template for TCR sequencing, every sample had RNA extracted and reverse transcribed into cDNA. SuperScript III was used for first-strand cDNA synthesis, primed with a 2:1 mix of oligo-dT and random hexamers. A synthetic immune receptor repertoire was used to gauge amplification bias, and whatever bias remained was removed computationally. The authors' pipeline ran thus. Raw reads were preprocessed to remove errors, and CDR3 was defined according to IMGT conventions as the region from the conserved cysteine to phenylalanine. To get clonality, Shannon entropy was normalized by log2 of the number of productive unique TCRs and the result was subtracted from 1. Scalp TCRbeta sequences were cross-referenced with sorted blood CD4 and CD8 repertoires so that the CD4 or CD8 identity of scalp clones could be inferred. Held by TCRdb, this immuneACCESS table contains in-frame sequences only and omits some clones. Under half of the omission traces to an unresolved V gene where checked; the cause of the rest is unknown. V and J calls and clone size come straight from that table; D and trimming were deduced from the DNA. The sample data list around 190,000 clones, and approximately 67% of these were observed just once. The top ten clones comprise about 1.3% of the sample.

The CDR3 runs 15 amino acids, cysteine and phenylalanine included. The kept DNA is CDR3 alone, 45 bases in frame from the first base. The V and J ends are trimmed by 7 bases and 5 bases, leaving 20 bases between them. The CDR1 and CDR2 encoded by the germline V gene (reference sequence) are LNHDA and SQIVND. The receptor was derived from a human donor with alopecia areata. Here the chain combines TRBV19 and TRBJ1-2; a weak D assignment points to TRBD1 (5 bases agree). The sample in question was CD4+ T cells sorted from blood, obtained at roughly week 49, from a patient treated with tofacitinib. The CDR3 reads CASNLRLTESYGYTF. The sequence in DNA is TGTGCCAGTAATTTGAGGTTGACAGAATCTTATGGCTACACCTTC.